The 17 T cell receptor beta chains presented below share a single source sample, sequenced in a study of tumor-infiltrating lymphocytes in primary liver carcinoma. cDNA specific to TCR beta was made from 500 ng of total RNA, with a constant-region primer employed for priming. Sequencing libraries for TCR beta derived from three nested multiplex PCR rounds that used slightly modified ARM-PCR. Primers for the first two PCR rounds were TRBV1-TRBV30 forward primers and a C-beta reverse primer (about 9 cycles per round). TCRdb called the multiplex PCR reads again in MiXCR, with one record for every CDR3 protein. The repertoire has tens of thousands of distinct CDR3 sequences, roughly 80% of them found once; the top ten carry roughly a quarter. Co-extraction of RNA and DNA was performed on about 19-30 mg of unsorted bulk tissue. Material: liver tumor tissue from sampling region 5. Subset given: tumor region T5, tumor centre. Receptor source: a man in his forties with primary liver carcinoma and hepatitis B virus infection.

Concerning this clonotype: An end of the junction differs from the germline gene, which may be a read error. V is TRBV6-2 or TRBV6-3 and J is TRBJ2-5; unclear D gene. CDR1 is MNHEY and CDR2 is SVGEGT in the germline V gene. The CDR3 contains 13 residues. The CDR3 DNA sequence: TGTGCCAGCATTTACTGGGCCCAAGAGACCCAATACTTC. Translated: CASIYWAQETQYF.

Worth noting for this clonotype: One end of the junction is discordant with germline, which a read error may explain. The CDR3 coding sequence is TGTGCCAGCAGTGATAGTTTATCCGAAAACAACGAGCGGTTCTTC. It translates to CASSDSLSENNERFF. This chain links TRBV7-9 with TRBJ2-1, with D uncertain. Germline-derived CDR1 and CDR2 are SEHNR and FQNEAQ (reference sequence). The CDR3 is 15 residues long.

With respect to this clonotype: Since the CDR3 does not end with the conserved phenylalanine or tryptophan, this likely comes from a read error. V usage is TRBV6-5 and J usage is TRBJ1-6, with D unresolved. CDR3 length equals 13 residues. V lost 6 bases, J lost 10 bases, and 13 bases lay in between. The germline gives CDR1 MNHEY, CDR2 SVGAGI. The CDR3 reads CASSPKPKSPLHY. DNA of the CDR3: TGTGCCAGCAGCCCTAAGCCGAAGTCACCCCTCCACTAT.

In the case of this clonotype: This CDR3 fails to terminate in the conserved phenylalanine or tryptophan, so it likely reflects a read error. This chain joins TRBV11-2 and TRBJ2-3, with no clear D. The CDR3 contains 12 residues. Germline values: CDR1 SGHAT, CDR2 FQNNGV. The CDR3 DNA follows: TGTGCAAGCAGCTTGGTCCCAGATACGCAGTATTTG. This codes for CASSLVPDTQYL.

On this clonotype: The junction does not match germline at one end; this may be a read error. The V call is TRBV14, the J call TRBJ2-7; 7 bases match TRBD2. The CDR3 totals 14 residues. CDR1 and CDR2 (germline): SGHDN, FVKESK. The CDR3 sequence: CVSSQAGFSYEQYF. CDR3 nucleotide sequence: TGTGTCAGCAGTCAAGCGGGGTTCTCCTACGAGCAGTACTTC.

This clonotype occurred many times. The CDR3 DNA is TGTGCCAGCAGCTTAACAGGCAGGAACGGCAATCAGCCCCAGCATTTT. Encoded protein: CASSLTGRNGNQPQHF. The chain couples TRBV7-2 to TRBJ1-5; D perhaps matches TRBD1 (5 bases). V lost 2 bases and J 2 bases, leaving 13 bases between the germline ends. The CDR3 consists of 16 residues. CDR1 is SGHTA and CDR2 is FQGNSA in the germline V gene.

This chain links TRBV10-3 with TRBJ1-6, with D maybe TRBD1 (5 bases). V was clipped by 8 bases and J by 7 bases, with 15 bases between them. Germline CDR1 is ENHRY and CDR2 is SYGVKD. CDR3 length equals 14 residues. CDR3 protein: CAISTEGYNSPLHF. Here the CDR3 DNA reads TGTGCCATCTCGACAGAGGGTTACAATTCACCCCTCCACTTT.

The rearrangement uses TRBV29-1 and TRBJ2-5, with 8 bases aligning to TRBD2. J lost 7 bases, V lost 5 bases, and 15 bases had no gene match. The CDR3 contains 15 residues. Germline values: CDR1 SQVTM, CDR2 ANQGSEA. In nucleotides, the CDR3 is TGCAGCGTTTCCTTATTAGCGGGAAGGAGAGGGACCCAGTACTTC. As protein: CSVSLLAGRRGTQYF. Full variable domain (remainder filled in from reference TRBV29-1 and TRBJ2-5): SAVISQKPSRDICQRGTSLTIQCQVDSQVTMMFWYRQQPGQSLTLIATANQGSEATYESGFVIDKFPISRPNLTFSTLTVSNMSPEDSSIYLCSVSLLAGRRGTQYFGPGTRLLVL.

This clonotype was found many times. The V call is TRBV2, the J call TRBJ2-2; no clear D gene. Germline assignment: CDR1 SNHLY and CDR2 FYNNEI. Trimming took 2 bases from V and 4 from J, leaving 5 bases between them. CDR3 length equals 13 residues. CDR3 DNA: TGTGCCAGCAGTGAATCTTTCACCGGGGAGCTGTTTTTT. The encoded protein is CASSESFTGELFF.

On this clonotype: This likely comes from a read error, as the CDR3 has no conserved phenylalanine or tryptophan at its end. The J gene is TRBJ2-1, the V gene TRBV25-1; D call uncertain. V was cut by 6 bases and J by 4 bases, with 10 bases left in between. The length of the CDR3 is 13 residues. CDR1 and CDR2 from the germline V gene are MGHDK and SYGVNS. DNA for the CDR3: TGTGCCAGCAGACCGCGTTATTACAATGAGCAGTTCTTG. Translating it yields CASRPRYYNEQFL.

As concerns this clonotype: At one end, the junction sequence differs from germline, possibly due to a read error. The rearrangement joins TRBV14 to TRBJ2-1; a weak D match, TRBD2 (5 bases). The CDR3 loop spans 16 amino acids. Germline V gene sequence: CDR1 SGHDN, CDR2 FVKESK. This chain's CDR3 is CDSSAVARWVNNEQFF. The CDR3 DNA follows: TGTGACAGCAGTGCCGTAGCGAGGTGGGTAAACAATGAGCAGTTCTTC.

The chain recombines TRBV6-1 with TRBJ2-7; D not certain. The V gene lost 6 bases and the J gene lost 3 bases, with 18 bases spanning the gap. Germline V gives CDR1 MNHNS, CDR2 SASEGT. The CDR3 extends over 15 amino acids. CDR3 nucleotides: TGTGCCAGCAGGCGAGGCCCGAGCATTTTCTACGAGCAGTACTTC. Translating it yields CASRRGPSIFYEQYF.

This CDR3 is CASSYTTGVEGGSYEQYF. The DNA of the CDR3 is TGTGCCAGCAGTTACACTACTGGCGTGGAGGGAGGCTCGTACGAGCAGTACTTC. This chain uses TRBV6-2 or TRBV6-3 with TRBJ2-7, with D perhaps matching TRBD2 (6 bases). Trimming stripped 2 bases from V and 4 bases from J, with 24 bases between. From germline, CDR1 is MNHEY and CDR2 SVGEGT. This CDR3 has 18 residues.

The chain employs TRBV7-2 and TRBJ1-5; tentatively, D is TRBD1 (5 bases). CDR1 and CDR2 (germline): SGHTA, FQGNSA. Trimming left V 4 bases short and J 8 bases short, with 21 bases between. The CDR3 is made up of 16 amino acids. CDR3 region: CASSSTGGTLREPQHF. In DNA, the CDR3 is TGTGCCAGCAGCTCAACGGGGGGGACCCTTCGAGAGCCCCAGCATTTT.

In DNA, the CDR3 is TGTGCCAGCAGTCGGGACACAGAAGAGACCCAGTACTTC. Protein: CASSRDTEETQYF. This rearrangement joins TRBV2 to TRBJ2-5, with TRBD1 as a possible D gene (6 bases). The CDR3 loop spans 13 amino acids. The V gene lost 5 bases and the J gene lost 3 bases, with 10 bases spanning the gap. Germline values: CDR1 SNHLY, CDR2 FYNNEI.

In regard to this clonotype: The CDR3 ends on some other residue instead of the conserved phenylalanine or tryptophan, so this is likely a read error. This chain connects TRBV28 to TRBJ2-1; 9 bases match TRBD2. Germline assignment: CDR1 MDHEN and CDR2 SYDVKM. This CDR3 is 17 amino acids long. The V segment lost 4 bases and the J segment 7 bases; nucleotides outside the gene matches: 14. DNA for the CDR3: TGTGCCAGCAGTTCGAATCCCGGTATTAGCGGGAGAAATGAGCAGTTCTCC. This codes for CASSSNPGISGRNEQFS.

This clonotype was counted many times. The chain has TRBV28 and TRBJ2-5; a possible D gene is TRBD2 (5 bases). The CDR3 consists of 13 residues. Per the germline V gene, CDR1 is MDHEN and CDR2 is SYDVKM. V was cut by 3 bases and J by 4 bases, with 9 bases left in between. Written as DNA, the CDR3 is TGTGCCAGCAGTTTGGGAGCCCCAGAGACCCAGTACTTC. Translating gives CASSLGAPETQYF.